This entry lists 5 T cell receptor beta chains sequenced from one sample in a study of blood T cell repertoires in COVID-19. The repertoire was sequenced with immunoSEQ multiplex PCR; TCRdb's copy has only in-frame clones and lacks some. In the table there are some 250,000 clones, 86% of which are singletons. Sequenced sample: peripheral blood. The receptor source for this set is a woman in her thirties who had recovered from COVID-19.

The CDR3 here is CASSDRGQGQETQYF. In nucleotides, the CDR3 is TGTGCCAGCAGTGATCGAGGCCAGGGGCAAGAGACCCAGTACTTC. The chain links TRBV2 to TRBJ2-5; D is possibly TRBD1 (6 bases). This CDR3 contains 15 residues. V shed 3 bases and J shed 2 bases, with 13 bases lying between them. Germline loops: CDR1 SNHLY, CDR2 FYNNEI.

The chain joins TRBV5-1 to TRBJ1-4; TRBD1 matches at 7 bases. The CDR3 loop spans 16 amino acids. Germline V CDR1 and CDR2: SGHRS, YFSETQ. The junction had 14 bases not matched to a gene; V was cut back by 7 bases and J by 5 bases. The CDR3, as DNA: TGCGCCAGCCACCCGGGAGAGACAGGGCAAAATGAAAAACTGTTTTTT. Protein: CASHPGETGQNEKLFF.

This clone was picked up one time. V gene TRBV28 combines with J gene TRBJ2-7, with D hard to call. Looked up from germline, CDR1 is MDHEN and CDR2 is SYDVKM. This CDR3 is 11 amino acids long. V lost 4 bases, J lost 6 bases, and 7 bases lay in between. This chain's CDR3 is CASSSPLEQYF. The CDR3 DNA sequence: TGTGCCAGCAGTTCCCCCCTCGAGCAGTACTTC. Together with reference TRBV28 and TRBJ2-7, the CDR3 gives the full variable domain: DVKVTQSSRYLVKRTGEKVFLECVQDMDHENMFWYRQDPGLGLRLIYFSYDVKMKEKGDIPEGYSVSREKKERFSLILESASTNQTSMYLCASSSPLEQYFGPGTRLTVT.

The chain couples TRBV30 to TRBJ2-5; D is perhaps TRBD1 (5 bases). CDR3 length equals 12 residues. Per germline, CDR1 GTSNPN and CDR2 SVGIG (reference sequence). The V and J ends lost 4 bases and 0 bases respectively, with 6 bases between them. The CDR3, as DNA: TGTGCCTGGAAGGGGTACCAAGAGACCCAGTACTTC. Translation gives CAWKGYQETQYF.

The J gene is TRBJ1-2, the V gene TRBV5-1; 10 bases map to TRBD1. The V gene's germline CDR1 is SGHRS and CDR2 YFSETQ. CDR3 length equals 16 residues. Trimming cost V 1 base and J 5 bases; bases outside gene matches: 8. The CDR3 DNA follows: TGCGCCAGCAGCTTGATTCAGGGACAGGGGAGTTATGGCTACACCTTC. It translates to CASSLIQGQGSYGYTF.